This TCR beta chain is drawn from a study of cytotoxic CD8 clonotypes in ibrutinib-treated CLL (dated by TCRdb to the early 2020s). Study-wide context: The cohort was composed of approximately 11 relapsed/refractory and around 15 treatment-naive patients; IGHV unmutated status was identified in some 17 patients. Every remission and progressive disease sample was obtained while ibrutinib was still being received by the patients. Cryopreserved peripheral blood mononuclear cells were collected at three points: before therapy, at response, and at either sustained remission or disease progression. Longitudinal samples were available for about 30% of the roughly 90 trial participants. Response samples were obtained after a median of 12 months of treatment, with a range of about 6 to 36 months. Samples averaged approximately 250,000 productive templates and tens of thousands of productive rearrangements. Responses were partial in approximately 24 patients and complete in 2; after median approximately 67 months follow-up, roughly 15 stayed in remission and about 12 progressed.

The time point label corresponds to: progressive disease on ibrutinib. For TCR beta library preparation, approximately 2 micrograms of genomic DNA was extracted from cryopreserved PBMCs. High-throughput TCR beta sequencing was performed on longitudinal blood samples from CLL patients receiving ibrutinib monotherapy. The patients took part in an open-label, single-center phase 2 trial of ibrutinib monotherapy. In regard to this clone: What this receptor recognizes is not known. No per-base quality is available; no much larger clone lies one base away.

Results the study describes overall, beyond this receptor: Baseline clonality was found to be higher than that of age-matched healthy donors and was strongly correlated with circulating CD8+ T-cell counts. Clonality rose at ibrutinib response, remained stable during sustained remission, and dropped back toward baseline at progression. Sampling times were not matched between sustained-remission and progressing patients, and lymph node repertoires were not studied. Public clonotypes were rare and either shrank or stayed stable during treatment, and the rise in clonality at ibrutinib response reflected expansion of private clonotypes.

On a MiSeq, deep resolution sequencing aimed for a depth between 1 in 1 million and 1 in 200,000 T cells, with each clonotype covered 10x on average. The immunoSEQ hsTCRB Kit was used to generate TCR beta libraries. Per the original workflow: ImmunoSEQ Data Assistant and ImmunoSEQ Analyzer were used for data analysis, and V, D and J genes were assigned according to IMGT definitions. Clonality, which ranges from 0 to 1, was calculated as one minus the normalized Shannon entropy of productive rearrangement frequencies. Public clonotype analysis was restricted to overrepresented clonotypes comprising at least 0.05% of each patient's repertoire. Repertoires from approximately 13 age-matched healthy donors in immuneACCESS were used as clonality controls. What TCRdb holds here is the immuneACCESS table cut down to in-frame rearrangements. Part of the clones is not present; checked against another copy, under half of the missing clones reflect an unresolved V gene, and the others are unexplained. V and J calls plus clone size are reproduced from that table; the DNA served to infer D and trimming. This sample comprises 150,000 to 200,000 clones, over 75% of them detected only once. Jointly, the top ten make up 3% of the sample.

The sample in question was PBMCs, obtained at disease progression, from a patient treated with ibrutinib. The sequence came from a human donor with chronic lymphocytic leukemia.

Read as DNA, the sequence is TGTGCCAGCAGCCAAGATCGGGACGGAAAAAACATTCAGTACTTC. Protein translation: CASSQDRDGKNIQYF. Recombination linked TRBV4-2 to TRBJ2-4; the D region may be TRBD1 or TRBD2, each matching 5 bases equally. Inclusive of the bounding cysteine and phenylalanine, the CDR3 is 15 residues long. Only the CDR3 portion is preserved as DNA: 45 bases, with reading frame beginning at the first base. V is cut by 0 bases and J by 4 bases, and the space between the germline ends is 10 bases. The germline V gene supplies CDR1 LGHNA and CDR2 YNFKEQ.